This TCR beta chain came from a study of radiotherapy plus CTLA-4 blockade in lung cancer. At the level of the study: An objective response was seen in 15% to 20% of patients, and disease control in about 30%.

Libraries were prepared by immunoSEQ multiplex PCR; TCRdb keeps only in-frame clonotypes and omits some of them. This sample carries about 51,000 clones, 70% to 80% of them seen once, and the ten largest clones take around 8.8%. Per germline, CDR1 SGHAT and CDR2 FQNNGV. After removal of 5 bases from V and 4 bases from J, the junction contained 10 bases not matched to a gene. The CDR3 consists of 16 residues. Treatment of patients with chemo-refractory metastatic non-small-cell lung cancer consisted of focal radiation plus CTLA-4 blockade with ipilimumab. This chain links TRBV11-2 with TRBJ1-3, with 8 bases matching TRBD1. Sequencing was performed on peripheral blood, taken from a patient treated with radiotherapy plus ipilimumab. The sequence came from a human donor with non-small cell lung cancer who had a complete response to radiotherapy plus ipilimumab. The chain's CDR3 is CASSPSQGATGNTIYF. The CDR3 coding sequence is TGTGCCAGCAGCCCCTCTCAGGGGGCGACGGGAAACACCATATATTTT. Full variable domain (rest looked up from reference TRBV11-2 and TRBJ1-3): EAGVAQSPRYKIIEKRQSVAFWCNPISGHATLYWYQQILGQGPKLLIQFQNNGVVDDSQLPKDRFSAERLKGVDSTLKIQPAKLEDSAVYLCASSPSQGATGNTIYFGEGSWLTVV.